This record covers a single T cell receptor beta chain. What it recognizes is unknown. Primers for the PCR totalled 60 Vbeta and 13 Jbeta. Sequencing used immunoSEQ multiplex PCR; TCRdb keeps in-frame clones, though not all of them. The repertoire consists of 100,000 to 150,000 clones, with 80% occurring once and the leading ten covering approximately 9%. The data stem from a study of cytomegalovirus exposure and HLA in healthy donors. Study background: One earlier analysis, a look at 200 million or so T cells, found some 120 million unique TCR beta sequences. Findings and caveats of the study: Most of the TCR beta V segments (in an earlier analysis) were productive either about 87% or about 30% of the time. Relative to equally common others, HLA-associated TCR beta chains showed greater clonal expansion in a later analysis. The authors confirmed in vitro that a few CMV-associated chains were specific for CMV antigens.

Germline V gives CDR1 SGDLS, CDR2 YYNGEE. Trimming removed 7 bases from V and 5 bases from J, with 13 bases in between. CDR3 length equals 13 residues. The chain carries TRBV9 and TRBJ2-4; a weak D match, TRBD2 (5 bases). The sequence was obtained from a man under 40 in good health and CMV-seropositive. The sequenced sample consisted of PBMCs. This chain's CDR3 is CASSSAGENIQYF. CDR3 nucleotide sequence: TGTGCCAGCTCTTCGGCGGGTGAAAACATTCAGTACTTC. Looking up the rest from reference TRBV9 and TRBJ2-4 gives the full variable domain: DSGVTQTPKHLITATGQRVTLRCSPRSGDLSVYWYQQSLDQGLQFLIQYYNGEERAKGNILERFSAQQFPDLHSELNLSSLELGDSALYFCASSSAGENIQYFGAGTRLSVL.